Sequencing of this T cell receptor beta chain was carried out in a study of T cells after yellow fever vaccination. Worth noting for this clonotype: Its antigen is currently unknown.

This CDR3 spans 14 amino acids. V lost 5 bases, J lost 2 bases, and 8 bases stayed unmatched. CDR1 is DFQATT and CDR2 is SNEGSKA in the germline V gene (reference sequence). General study points: Though it reached lower strength, the secondary response hit its peak faster, day 5 versus 15. Post-booster samples contained most primary-vaccination clones (approximately 96% CD4, around 89% CD8).

Via MiXCR, TCRdb re-called the 5' RACE reads, giving one row per CDR3 protein. The table has about 210,000 distinct CDR3 sequences, under 3.5% seen once. The rearrangement uses TRBV20-1 and TRBJ1-1; 7 bases align to TRBD1. The material was CD4+ T cells sorted from PBMCs, obtained 10 days after the yellow fever booster vaccination. The receptor was derived from a young man who received the YFV17D yellow fever vaccine. CDR3 region: CSALGGTVNTEAFF. The CDR3 DNA follows: TGCAGTGCTCTAGGTGGGACAGTAAACACTGAAGCTTTCTTT.